This T cell receptor beta chain was sequenced in a study of blood T cell repertoires in COVID-19. Across the whole study: Samples representing acute and convalescent COVID-19 were sourced from the United States, Italy and Spain. The cDNA or gDNA used as material had been derived from T cells, B-cell-depleted T cells, or PBMCs.

The CDR3 is 17 amino acids. Germline V gene lookup returns CDR1 LNHDA and CDR2 SQIVND (reference sequence). The V segment lost 8 bases and the J segment 0 bases; nucleotides outside the gene matches: 13. In the original analysis: It was from reference gene primer amplification that nucleated cell counts were estimated. Profiled with immunoSEQ multiplex PCR; TCRdb holds only in-frame clones, not every one. The V and J calls and the clone size are those of that table, but D and trimming were determined from the DNA. The sample consists of roughly 190,000 clones, roughly 81% of them appearing once. Source material: peripheral blood. This clonotype originated in a woman in her 70s with active or convalescent COVID-19. The rearrangement uses TRBV19 and TRBJ1-3, with TRBD1 matching over 7 bases. In DNA, the CDR3 is TGTGCCAGTCGACCCTGGACAGGCTCCTACTCTGGAAACACCATATATTTT. It yields the protein CASRPWTGSYSGNTIYF.